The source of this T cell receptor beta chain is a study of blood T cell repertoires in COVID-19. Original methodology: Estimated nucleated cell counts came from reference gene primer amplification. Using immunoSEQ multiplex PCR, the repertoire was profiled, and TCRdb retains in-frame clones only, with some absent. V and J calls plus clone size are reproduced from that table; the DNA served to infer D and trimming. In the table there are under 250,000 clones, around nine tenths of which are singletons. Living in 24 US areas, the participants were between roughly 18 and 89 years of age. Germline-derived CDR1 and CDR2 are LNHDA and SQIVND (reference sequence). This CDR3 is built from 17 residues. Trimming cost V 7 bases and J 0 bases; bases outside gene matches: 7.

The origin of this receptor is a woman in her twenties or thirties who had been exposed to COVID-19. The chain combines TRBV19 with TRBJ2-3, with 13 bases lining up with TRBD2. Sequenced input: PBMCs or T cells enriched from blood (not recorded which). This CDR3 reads CASTRTSGRGSTDTQYF. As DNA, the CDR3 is TGTGCCAGTACCAGGACTAGCGGGAGAGGTAGCACAGATACGCAGTATTTT.